This TCR beta chain is from a study of T cell changes during pregnancy in multiple sclerosis. The CDR3 loop spans 16 amino acids. CDR1 is SEHNR and CDR2 is FQNEAQ in the germline V gene (reference sequence). Trimming at V came to 5 bases and at J to 1 base, leaving 5 bases not matched to a gene. The repertoire was sequenced with immunoSEQ multiplex PCR; TCRdb's copy has only in-frame clones and lacks some. The profile shows roughly 39,000 clones, 92% of them singletons. This sample comprised CD4+ T cells from peripheral blood mononuclear cells, obtained before pregnancy. The V call is TRBV7-9, the J call TRBJ2-5; 12 positions match TRBD1. The TCR sequence derives from a female donor with multiple sclerosis, enrolled in a pregnancy study. Written as DNA, the CDR3 is TGTGCCAGCAGCCCGGGACAGGGGGCTTCCCAAGAGACCCAGTACTTC. Translating gives CASSPGQGASQETQYF.